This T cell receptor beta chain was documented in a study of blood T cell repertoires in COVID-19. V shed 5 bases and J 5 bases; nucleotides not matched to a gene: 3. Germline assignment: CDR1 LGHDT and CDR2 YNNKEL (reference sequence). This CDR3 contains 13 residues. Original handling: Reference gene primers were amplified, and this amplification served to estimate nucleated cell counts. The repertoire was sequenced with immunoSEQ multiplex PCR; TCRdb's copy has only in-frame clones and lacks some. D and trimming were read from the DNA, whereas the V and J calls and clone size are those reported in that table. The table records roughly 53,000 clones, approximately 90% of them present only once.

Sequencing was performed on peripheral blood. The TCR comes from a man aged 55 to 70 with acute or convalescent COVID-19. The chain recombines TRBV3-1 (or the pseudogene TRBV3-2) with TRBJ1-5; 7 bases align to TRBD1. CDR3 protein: CASSFRGDQPQHF. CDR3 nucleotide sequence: TGTGCCAGCAGCTTCAGGGGGGATCAGCCCCAGCATTTT.